The present T cell receptor beta chain was sequenced within a study of read filtering for tumor transcriptome and immune sequencing. Findings and limits, study-wide: The CD138-negative fraction was mixed bone marrow immune cells, not pure T cells. Without single-read clonotypes, shared clonotype proportions correlated more between IR-seq and RNA-seq.

CDR1 and CDR2 (germline): SNHLY, FYNNEI. Trimming took off 8 bases at V and 0 bases at J, with 10 bases between the two ends. This CDR3 has 13 residues. At the time of active disease, bone marrow was collected from every patient. This library used around 0.4 ug RNA and molecular barcoded adaptors spanning alpha/delta and beta/gamma chains. MiXCR was run by TCRdb on the reads, yielding one entry per CDR3 protein. Among about 39,000 distinct CDR3 sequences listed, roughly an eighth were seen once. This clonotype was seen repeatedly, ten times or more. No antigen is known for it. This receptor was obtained from a donor at least 40 years old with multiple myeloma. The chain recombines TRBV2 with TRBJ1-1; D remains ambiguous. Sequenced sample: a population of CD138-negative cells sorted from bone marrow. In DNA form, the CDR3 reads TGTGCCAGCTCGAGACCCGTGAACACTGAAGCTTTCTTT. It codes for CASSRPVNTEAFF.